This TCR beta chain was sequenced during a study of T cells after yellow fever vaccination. Study summary: When fractions had low cell numbers, they were prepared with SMART-Seq v4 Ultra Low Input. General observations from the study: Booster samples showed a return of most primary-vaccination clones (around 96% CD4, roughly 85% CD8). Clonotype sharing between CD4 and CD8 compartments was small.

This clonotype was recorded at least ten times. Its target is unknown. Template switching by 5'RACE produced TCR cDNA, adding a universal primer site and UMIs. TCRdb passed the 5' RACE reads through MiXCR, listing each CDR3 protein once. The data contain roughly 330,000 distinct CDR3 sequences, almost 4% of them singletons. The sample was PBMCs, taken 5 days after the yellow fever booster vaccination. The sequence was collected from a young man who received the YFV17D yellow fever vaccine.

This CDR3 is CASSRTSQRPDKNIQYF. CDR3 sequence (DNA): TGCGCCAGCAGTCGAACATCTCAGCGGCCGGACAAAAACATTCAGTACTTC. The genes are TRBV4-1 and TRBJ2-4, with D perhaps TRBD2 (5 bases). Trimming removed 6 bases at V and 3 bases at J, with 21 bases between. The CDR3 length is 17 residues. Looked up from germline, CDR1 is MGHRA and CDR2 is YSYEKL.